The 5 T cell receptor beta chains below come from one sample, sequenced in a study of T cell responses to AZD1222 COVID-19 vaccine. Here immunoSEQ multiplex PCR was the method, and the copy in TCRdb shows in-frame clones only, minus some. The sample holds more than 150,000 clones; approximately 92% are singletons and the top ten take about 10%. The sample here was peripheral blood, taken on day 0 of AZD1222 vaccination. Receptors originate from an adult in good health.

The chain recombines TRBV9 with TRBJ2-5, with TRBD1 matching 7 bases. This CDR3 has 17 amino acids. The V and J ends lost 4 bases and 0 bases, in that order; junction bases with no gene match: 12. The germline V gene has CDR1 SGDLS and CDR2 YYNGEE. The CDR3 protein is CASSSSTVDRDQETQYF. DNA of the CDR3: TGTGCCAGCAGCTCAAGTACGGTTGACAGGGACCAAGAGACCCAGTACTTC.

The rearrangement links TRBV9 to TRBJ2-1; 10 bases align to TRBD2. The germline CDR1 and CDR2 sequences are SGDLS and YYNGEE. The V segment lost 3 bases and the J segment 6 bases; nucleotides outside the gene matches: 3. This CDR3 contains 14 residues. The CDR3 sequence: CASSDPSGSNEQFF. The CDR3 DNA follows: TGTGCCAGCAGCGACCCTAGCGGGAGCAATGAGCAGTTCTTC.

The gene calls are TRBV29-1 and TRBJ2-3, with D uncertain. Germline V gene sequence: CDR1 SQVTM, CDR2 ANQGSEA. The length of the CDR3 is 12 residues. V lost 8 bases to trimming and J lost 4 bases, with 13 bases between them. The CDR3 DNA reads TGCAGCACTGGGGATCGGGCAGATACGCAGTATTTT. It translates to CSTGDRADTQYF.

The chain recombines TRBV19 with TRBJ2-7; 12 bases map to TRBD2. The V and J ends lost 1 base and 2 bases, in that order; junction bases with no gene match: 3. This CDR3 region has 16 residues. Germline CDR1 reads LNHDA; CDR2 reads SQIVND (reference sequence). The CDR3 nucleotides are TGTGCCAGTAGTATAGGTCTAGCGGGAGGGACCTACGAGCAGTACTTC. This codes for CASSIGLAGGTYEQYF. The full variable domain, in which reference TRBV19 and TRBJ2-7 provide the parts outside the CDR3, is DGGITQSPKYLFRKEGQNVTLSCEQNLNHDAMYWYRQDPGQGLRLIYYSQIVNDFQKGDIAEGYSVSREKKESFPLTVTSAQKNPTAFYLCASSIGLAGGTYEQYFGPGTRLTVT.

The rearrangement links TRBV7-2 to TRBJ1-2; no firm D call. This CDR3 has 13 residues. Trimming took 3 bases from V and 6 from J, leaving 11 bases between them. Germline V gene lookup returns CDR1 SGHTA and CDR2 FQGNSA. The CDR3 spells CASSFAGINGYTF. The CDR3 DNA reads as TGTGCCAGCAGCTTCGCCGGGATAAATGGCTACACCTTC.